The 22 T cell receptor beta chains listed next were all sequenced from one sample in a study of radiotherapy plus CTLA-4 blockade in lung cancer (dated by TCRdb to about 2018). Library creation used the immunoSEQ multiplex PCR assay. TCRdb carries this immuneACCESS record with in-frame sequences only. Its versions omit some clonotypes, under half of them owing to an unresolved V gene in the studies checked, with the rest unexplained. Counted in this sample were roughly 50,000 clones; approximately 90% of them appeared once. The top ten hold less than 9.5% of the sample. Sequencing was performed on peripheral blood, taken from a patient treated with radiotherapy plus ipilimumab. These receptors were taken from a human donor with non-small cell lung cancer whose response to radiotherapy plus ipilimumab could not be evaluated.

The chain has TRBV7-2 and TRBJ2-3; D is ambiguous. V gave up 0 bases and J gave up 5 bases, with 3 bases separating them. From germline, CDR1 is SGHTA and CDR2 FQGNSA. The CDR3 runs 12 residues. The CDR3 DNA sequence: TGTGCCAGCAGCTTAGCTATAGATACGCAGTATTTT. It specifies CASSLAIDTQYF.

The chain is built from TRBV6-5 and TRBJ2-5, with 9 bases matching TRBD2. The tail of the sequence fits TRBJ2-7 better, so the J call may be wrong. Germline-derived CDR1 and CDR2 are MNHEY and SVGAGI. This CDR3 is 14 amino acids long. The CDR3 loop is CASSYLGTSSEQYF. As DNA, the CDR3 is TGTGCCAGCAGTTACCTTGGGACTAGCTCCGAGCAGTACTTC.

The J gene is TRBJ1-6, the V gene TRBV7-2; D is possibly TRBD1 (6 bases). The V end lost 1 base, the J end lost 7 bases, and 8 bases lay between the germline ends. Germline V gives CDR1 SGHTA, CDR2 FQGNSA. CDR3 length: 14 amino acids. The CDR3 loop reads CASSLGQVNSPLHF. For the CDR3, the DNA is TGTGCCAGCAGCTTAGGACAGGTCAATTCACCCCTCCACTTT.

CDR3 protein: CASGEGGPPRGETQYF. The CDR3 DNA follows: TGTGCCAGCGGGGAGGGGGGGCCGCCAAGGGGCGAGACCCAGTACTTC. The chain employs TRBV11-2 and TRBJ2-5; TRBD2 is a possible D gene (7 bases). Germline-derived CDR1 and CDR2 are SGHAT and FQNNGV. This CDR3 is built from 16 residues. With 8 bases removed from V and 5 bases from J, the gap between germline ends came to 24 bases.

The rearrangement joins TRBV18 to TRBJ2-5; no clear D. Germline values: CDR1 KGHSH, CDR2 LQKENI. V was shortened by 6 bases and J by 5 bases, with 13 bases between the two germline ends. The CDR3 is 13 residues long. The CDR3 reads CASSQTGEETQYF. For the CDR3, the DNA is TGTGCCAGCTCTCAAACGGGTGAGGAGACCCAGTACTTC.

The chain carries TRBV4-3 and TRBJ2-7; 8 positions match TRBD1. With V trimmed by 0 bases and J by 0 bases, 4 bases remained unmatched. The germline gives CDR1 LGHNA, CDR2 YSLEER. This CDR3 spans 16 amino acids. The CDR3 region is CASSQDLGTGSYEQYF. The CDR3 nucleotides are TGCGCCAGCAGCCAAGATCTAGGGACAGGCTCCTACGAGCAGTACTTC.

This clone was recorded once. This chain links TRBV11-3 with TRBJ2-3; TRBD2 aligns across 9 bases. Germline CDR1 reads SGHNT; CDR2 reads YENEEA. This CDR3 has 18 residues. With 1 base clipped from V and 8 bases from J, the junction kept 16 bases outside the gene matches. The CDR3 DNA reads as TGTGCCAGCAGCTTAGGTGGTTTAGCGGGGGCTAAACCGGGTACGCAGTATTTT. It is translated as CASSLGGLAGAKPGTQYF.

The genes are TRBV21-1 and TRBJ1-1; whether TRBD1, the table's D call, matches the DNA was not checked. TRBV21-1 is flagged as a pseudogene. The CDR3 length is 10 residues. This CDR3 reads CASQNTEAFF. The CDR3 DNA sequence: TGTGCCAGCCAGAACACTGAAGCTTTCTTT.

The chain has TRBV18 and TRBJ2-5, with D unresolved. CDR1 is KGHSH, CDR2 LQKENI, per germline. Deletions cut 3 bases from V and 1 base from J, with 12 bases between. The CDR3 extends over 15 amino acids. The CDR3 nucleotides read TGTGCCAGCTCACCGCAGGCCTCTGCCCAAGAGACCCAGTACTTC. It codes for CASSPQASAQETQYF. Based on the CDR3 plus reference TRBV18 and TRBJ2-5, the full variable domain is NAGVMQNPRHLVRRRGQEARLRCSPMKGHSHVYWYRQLPEEGLKFMVYLQKENIIDESGMPKERFSAEFPKEGPSILRIQQVVRGDSAAYFCASSPQASAQETQYFGPGTRLLVL.

This chain connects TRBV2 to TRBJ2-5; D is unresolved. Germline V gives CDR1 SNHLY, CDR2 FYNNEI. With 7 bases removed from V and 3 bases from J, the gap between germline ends came to 15 bases. CDR3 length: 14 residues. The CDR3 sequence is CASITLGRKETQYF. The CDR3 region has the DNA TGTGCCAGCATCACCCTGGGCAGGAAAGAGACCCAGTACTTC.

The chain links TRBV12-5 to TRBJ2-3; D might be TRBD2 (6 bases). The CDR3 consists of 12 residues. Germline values: CDR1 LGHNT, CDR2 FRNRAP. The V and J ends lost 2 bases and 14 bases respectively, with 14 bases between them. The CDR3 reads CASGLSGGVTYF. CDR3 coding DNA: TGTGCTAGTGGTTTGTCAGGAGGGGTAACGTATTTT.

The V call is TRBV6-1, the J call TRBJ1-3; a possible D gene is TRBD1 (6 bases). The CDR3 covers 15 residues. Trimming removed 6 bases at V and 0 bases at J, with 12 bases between. Germline assignment: CDR1 MNHNS and CDR2 SASEGT. CDR3 residues: CASSWTDHSGNTIYF. The DNA of the CDR3 is TGTGCCAGCAGCTGGACAGATCACTCTGGAAACACCATATATTTT.

The chain has TRBV18 and TRBJ2-7; TRBD1 matches at 7 bases. The V gene end was trimmed by 2 bases and the J gene end by 3 bases; junction bases not matched to a gene: 1. The CDR3 has 13 residues. Germline CDR1 KGHSH, CDR2 LQKENI. The CDR3 DNA reads as TGTGCCAGCTCACCAAGGGACAGCTACGAGCAGTACTTC. This gives the protein CASSPRDSYEQYF. Looking up the rest from reference TRBV18 and TRBJ2-7 gives the full variable domain: NAGVMQNPRHLVRRRGQEARLRCSPMKGHSHVYWYRQLPEEGLKFMVYLQKENIIDESGMPKERFSAEFPKEGPSILRIQQVVRGDSAAYFCASSPRDSYEQYFGPGTRLTVT.

The V call is TRBV28, the J call TRBJ2-4, with a possible D match to TRBD2 (6 bases). Per germline, CDR1 MDHEN and CDR2 SYDVKM. Trimming shortened V by 2 bases and J by 7 bases, and 21 bases separated the two germline ends. The length of the CDR3 is 17 residues. The DNA for the CDR3 is TGTGCCAGCAGTTTAAATCCCCTAGCGACACTACGGAACATTCAGTACTTC. This codes for CASSLNPLATLRNIQYF.

With respect to this clone: Other DNA sequences in this specimen translate into the identical CDR3. This sequence joins TRBV2 and TRBJ2-5; 15 bases are shared with TRBD2. The CDR3 spans 16 residues. Germline V lookup: CDR1 SNHLY, CDR2 FYNNEI. V lost 4 bases and J lost 4; bases outside the gene matches: 4. In nucleotides, the CDR3 is TGTGCCAGCAGTGTGCAGGGACTAGCGGGAGGAGAGACCCAGTACTTC. Translation: CASSVQGLAGGETQYF.

The chain combines TRBV29-1 with TRBJ1-2; 9 bases align to TRBD1. Germline V gene data show CDR1 as SQVTM and CDR2 as ANQGSEA. CDR3 length equals 15 residues. V trimming: 1 base; J trimming: 4 bases; junction bases outside the gene matches: 7. The CDR3 here is CSVEGGTGYPYGYTF. CDR3 nucleotides: TGCAGCGTTGAAGGAGGGACAGGGTATCCCTATGGCTACACCTTC.

In this sample, this clone turned up once. This chain joins TRBV5-1 and TRBJ2-1; possibly TRBD2 for D (6 bases). From germline, CDR1 is SGHRS and CDR2 YFSETQ. V dropped 2 bases and J dropped 0 bases, with 15 bases sitting between them. There are 17 residues in the CDR3. CDR3 DNA sequence: TGCGCCAGCAGCTTAAAACTAGCCCGGGACTCCTACAATGAGCAGTTCTTC. Amino acids: CASSLKLARDSYNEQFF.

This chain links TRBV27 with TRBJ2-2; D may be TRBD2 (7 bases). V gave up 2 bases and J gave up 5 bases, with 12 bases separating them. This CDR3 is 15 amino acids long. Germline loops: CDR1 MNHEY, CDR2 SMNVEV (reference sequence). The CDR3 protein is CASSLRGARTGELFF. The CDR3 nucleotides are TGTGCCAGCAGTTTACGGGGGGCGCGGACCGGGGAGCTGTTTTTT.

The chain has TRBV19 and TRBJ2-1; tentatively, D is TRBD2 (7 bases). In germline, CDR1 is LNHDA, CDR2 SQIVND (reference sequence). The CDR3 has 15 residues. The V end lost 9 bases, the J end lost 4 bases, and 19 bases lay between the germline ends. CDR3 coding DNA: TGTGCCAGCAGGGAGGGGCAGGGGAGGTACAATGAGCAGTTCTTC. This translates into CASREGQGRYNEQFF.

The chain couples TRBV25-1 to TRBJ2-7; D ambiguous. Trimming pared 3 bases from V and 3 bases from J, leaving 21 bases between. CDR1 and CDR2 (germline): MGHDK, SYGVNS. The CDR3 consists of 17 residues. CDR3 nucleotides: TGTGCCAGCAGTGACACGACTGCCACCTCAGCTAGCTACGAGCAGTACTTC. It codes for CASSDTTATSASYEQYF.

This chain connects TRBV30 to TRBJ2-3; maybe TRBD2 (7 bases). Trimming pared 2 bases from V and 3 bases from J, leaving 15 bases between. From germline, CDR1 is GTSNPN and CDR2 SVGIG (reference sequence). CDR3 size: 15 residues. The CDR3 DNA reads TGTGCCTGGAGTCCCGGACTAGGGGGGACAGATACGCAGTATTTT. This codes for CAWSPGLGGTDTQYF. The whole variable domain, filled in from reference TRBV30 and TRBJ2-3, reads SQTIHQWPATLVQPVGSPLSLECTVEGTSNPNLYWYRQAAGRGLQLLFYSVGIGQISSEVPQNLSASRPQDRQFILSSKKLLLSDSGFYLCAWSPGLGGTDTQYFGPGTRLTVL.

Written as DNA, the CDR3 is TGTGCCAGCAGCGGAGGACTAGCGGGGGGGCTGAGCACCGGGGAGCTGTTTTTT. Protein: CASSGGLAGGLSTGELFF. V usage is TRBV5-8 and J usage is TRBJ2-2; 15 nucleotides match TRBD2. Trimming cost V 4 bases and J 4 bases; bases outside gene matches: 8. The CDR3 has 18 residues. Germline CDR1 is SGHTS and CDR2 is YDEGEE. Combining the CDR3 with reference TRBV5-8 and TRBJ2-2 gives the whole variable domain EAGVTQSPTHLIKTRGQQATLRCSPISGHTSVYWYQQALGLGLQFLLWYDEGEERNRGNFPPRFSGRQFPNYSSELNVNALELEDSALYLCASSGGLAGGLSTGELFFGEGSRLTVL.